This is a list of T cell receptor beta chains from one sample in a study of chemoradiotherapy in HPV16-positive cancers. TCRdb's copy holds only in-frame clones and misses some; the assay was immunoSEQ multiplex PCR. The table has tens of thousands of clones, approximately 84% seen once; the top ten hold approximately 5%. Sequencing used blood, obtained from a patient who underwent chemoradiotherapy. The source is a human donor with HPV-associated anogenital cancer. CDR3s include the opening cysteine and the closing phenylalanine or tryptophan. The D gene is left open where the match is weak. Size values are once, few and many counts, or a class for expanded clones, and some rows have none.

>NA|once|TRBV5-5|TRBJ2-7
CASSNPGYRDHEQYF
TGTGCCAGCAGCAACCCGGGTTACAGGGACCACGAGCAGTACTTC
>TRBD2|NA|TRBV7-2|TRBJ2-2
CASSRLAGGLAGELFF
TGTGCCAGCAGCCGACTAGCGGGGGGGTTAGCGGGGGAGCTGTTTTTT
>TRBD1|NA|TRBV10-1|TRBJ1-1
CASSRARGATNTEAFF
TGCGCCAGCAGCCGAGCCAGGGGGGCAACGAACACTGAAGCTTTCTTT
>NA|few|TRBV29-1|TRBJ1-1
CSVGGGNTEAFF
TGCAGCGTTGGGGGTGGTAACACTGAAGCTTTCTTT
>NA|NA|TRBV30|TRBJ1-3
CAWSHSENTIYF
TGTGCCTGGAGTCATTCGGAAAACACCATATATTTT
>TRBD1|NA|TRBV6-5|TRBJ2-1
CASSSGQGHYNEQFF
TGTGCCAGCAGCTCGGGACAGGGCCATTACAATGAGCAGTTCTTC
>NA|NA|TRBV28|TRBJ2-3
CASSTQGIPLGTDTQYF
TGTGCCAGCAGTACCCAAGGGATACCTCTTGGCACAGATACGCAGTATTTT
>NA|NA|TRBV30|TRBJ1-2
CAWSVPTGARNLGYGYTF
TGTGCCTGGAGTGTGCCGACCGGGGCCCGTAACTTGGGCTATGGCTACACCTTC
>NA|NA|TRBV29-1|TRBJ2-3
CSVEEGLATDTQYF
TGCAGCGTTGAAGAAGGGCTAGCCACAGATACGCAGTATTTT
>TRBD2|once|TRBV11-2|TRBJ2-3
CASSLGGLATDTQYF
TGTGCCAGCAGCTTAGGTGGACTAGCGACAGATACGCAGTATTTT
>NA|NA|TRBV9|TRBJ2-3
CASSVVGGFRSSTDTQYF
TGTGCCAGCAGCGTAGTTGGAGGTTTCAGGTCTAGCACAGATACGCAGTATTTT
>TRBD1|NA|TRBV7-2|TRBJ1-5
CASSQQGQGAGQPQHF
TGTGCCAGCAGCCAACAGGGACAGGGGGCTGGGCAGCCCCAGCATTTT
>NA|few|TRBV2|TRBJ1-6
CASRRTDENSPLHF
TGTGCCAGCAGGAGGACGGATGAGAATTCACCCCTCCACTTT
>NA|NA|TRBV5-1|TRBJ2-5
CASSLRVREETQYF
TGCGCCAGCAGCTTGAGGGTGCGGGAAGAGACCCAGTACTTC
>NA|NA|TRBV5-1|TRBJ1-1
CASSLAVNPTEAFF
TGCGCCAGCAGCTTGGCAGTGAATCCCACTGAAGCTTTCTTT
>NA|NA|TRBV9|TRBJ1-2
CASSAVVNYGYTF
TGTGCCAGCAGCGCAGTCGTTAACTATGGCTACACCTTC
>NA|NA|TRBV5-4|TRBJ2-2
CASSRRAGTHTGELFF
TGTGCCAGCAGCCGCCGTGCGGGGACCCACACCGGGGAGCTGTTTTTT
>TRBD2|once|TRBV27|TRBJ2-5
CASSSRTSGEETQYF
TGTGCCAGCAGTTCCCGGACTAGCGGGGAGGAGACCCAGTACTTC
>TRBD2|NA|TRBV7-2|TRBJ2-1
CASSLRDSGGVWFNEQFF
TGTGCCAGCAGCTTACGTGATAGCGGGGGGGTTTGGTTCAATGAGCAGTTCTTC
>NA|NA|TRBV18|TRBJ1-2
CASSPDSNYGYTF
TGTGCCAGCTCTCCGGACAGTAACTATGGCTACACCTTC
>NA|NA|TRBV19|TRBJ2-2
CASSIVLGGEELFF
TGTGCCAGTAGTATAGTTTTGGGAGGAGAAGAGCTGTTTTTT
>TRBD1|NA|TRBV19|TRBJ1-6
CASNFGQGNSPLHF
TGTGCCAGTAATTTCGGACAGGGTAATTCACCCCTCCACTTT
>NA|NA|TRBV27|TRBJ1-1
CASSVFMDTEAFF
TGTGCCAGCAGCGTCTTCATGGACACTGAAGCTTTCTTT
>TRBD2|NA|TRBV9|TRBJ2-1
CASRAGTSGANEQFF
TGTGCCAGCAGAGCCGGGACTAGTGGAGCGAATGAGCAGTTCTTC
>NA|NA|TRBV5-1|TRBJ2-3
CASSFLDTQYF
TGCGCCAGCAGCTTCCTAGATACGCAGTATTTT
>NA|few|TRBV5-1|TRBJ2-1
CASSAAGGAIYNEQFF
TGCGCCAGCAGCGCCGCTGGCGGGGCAATTTACAATGAGCAGTTCTTC
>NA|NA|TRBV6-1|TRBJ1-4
CASSERDIPFF
TGTGCCAGCAGTGAGCGAGACATTCCGTTTTTT
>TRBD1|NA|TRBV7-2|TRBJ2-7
CASSGKSGTGRVEQYF
TGTGCCAGCAGCGGCAAATCCGGGACAGGGCGGGTCGAGCAGTACTTC
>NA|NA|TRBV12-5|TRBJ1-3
CASGLGRSSGNTIYF
TGTGCTAGTGGTTTGGGAAGGAGCTCTGGAAACACCATATATTTT